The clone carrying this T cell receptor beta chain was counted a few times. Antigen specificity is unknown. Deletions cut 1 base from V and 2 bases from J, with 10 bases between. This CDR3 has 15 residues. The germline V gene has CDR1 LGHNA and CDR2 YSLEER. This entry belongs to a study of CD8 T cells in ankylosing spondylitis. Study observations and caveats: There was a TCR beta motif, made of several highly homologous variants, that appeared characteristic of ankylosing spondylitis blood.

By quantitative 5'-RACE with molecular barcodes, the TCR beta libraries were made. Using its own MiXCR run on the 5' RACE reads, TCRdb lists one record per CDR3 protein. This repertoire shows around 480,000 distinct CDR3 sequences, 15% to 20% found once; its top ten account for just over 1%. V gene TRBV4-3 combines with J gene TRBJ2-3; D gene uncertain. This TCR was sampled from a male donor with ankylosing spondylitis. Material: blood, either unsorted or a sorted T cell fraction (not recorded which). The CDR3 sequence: CASSQGGSYTDTQYF. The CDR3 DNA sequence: TGCGCCAGCAGCCAAGGTGGCAGTTACACAGATACGCAGTATTTT.